These 5 T cell receptor beta chains came from one sample sequenced in a study of blood T cell repertoires in COVID-19. Some clones are missing from TCRdb's copy, which holds only in-frame ones; the method was immunoSEQ multiplex PCR. The sample shows 250,000 to 300,000 clones, roughly 89% of them seen only once. Sequenced sample: peripheral blood. These receptors all come from a woman in her thirties or forties who had recovered from COVID-19.

This chain uses TRBV5-1 with TRBJ1-5; the match to TRBD1 covers 7 bases. The CDR3 totals 13 residues. In germline, CDR1 is SGHRS, CDR2 YFSETQ. V lost 0 bases and J lost 8; bases outside the gene matches: 2. CDR3 nucleotide sequence: TGCGCCAGCAGCTTGGAGGGGGCGGAGCCCCAGCATTTT. Translating it yields CASSLEGAEPQHF. Together with reference TRBV5-1 and TRBJ1-5, the CDR3 gives the full variable domain: KAGVTQTPRYLIKTRGQQVTLSCSPISGHRSVSWYQQTPGQGLQFLFEYFSETQRNKGNFPGRFSGRQFSNSRSEMNVSTLELGDSALYLCASSLEGAEPQHFGDGTRLSIL.

The chain has TRBV12-2 and TRBJ2-7; no DNA check was done on the table's D call, TRBD1. TRBV12-2 is flagged as a pseudogene. The CDR3 is 16 amino acids. This CDR3 is CASRLAAYRGHYEQYV. The CDR3 DNA is TGTGCAAGTCGCTTAGCCGCTTACAGGGGGCACTACGAGCAGTACGTC.

This clone has more than one count but fewer than ten. The V gene is TRBV15, the J gene TRBJ2-2; possibly TRBD1 for D (6 bases). CDR1 and CDR2 from the germline V gene are LNHNV and YYDKDF (reference sequence). The CDR3 has 15 amino acids. Trimming left V 5 bases short and J 5 bases short, with 15 bases between. The CDR3 loop reads CATSLGASQTGELFF. The CDR3 DNA reads TGTGCCACCAGCCTGGGGGCCAGTCAGACCGGGGAGCTGTTTTTT.

The chain recombines TRBV27 with TRBJ1-1, with unresolved D. The length of the CDR3 is 13 residues. The germline CDR1 and CDR2 sequences are MNHEY and SMNVEV (reference sequence). Trimming removed 6 bases at V and 1 base at J, with 9 bases between. CDR3 nucleotide sequence: TGTGCCAGCAGCCTAAATGCGAACACTGAAGCTTTCTTT. This codes for CASSLNANTEAFF.

The table lists this clone with a count of one. The sample has other DNA sequences that encode this CDR3 too. This chain links TRBV9 with TRBJ2-3, with 8 positions matching TRBD2. This CDR3 contains 15 residues. V trimming: 0 bases; J trimming: 3 bases; junction bases outside the gene matches: 3. CDR1 and CDR2 (germline): SGDLS, YYNGEE. CDR3 amino acids: CASSVGASGTDTQYF. CDR3 in DNA: TGTGCCAGCAGCGTAGGGGCTAGCGGGACAGATACGCAGTATTTT.